A selection of T cell receptor beta chains follows, all from one sample in a study of cytomegalovirus exposure and HLA in healthy donors. Assay used: immunoSEQ multiplex PCR; TCRdb lists only in-frame clones, some missing. The sample includes tens of thousands of clones, roughly 92% seen only once; the top ten take approximately 5%. Sequencing input: PBMCs. These receptors came from a man in his late teens or twenties in good health and CMV-seropositive. Both conserved end residues are part of each CDR3. The order of the fields is V gene, clone size, D gene, CDR3 protein. The D gene is left open where the match is weak. Size tells how often a clone was seen (once, few, many) or the class of an expanded clone, and some rows leave it out.

>TRBV28|-|TRBD2
CASLAGGSYEQYF
>TRBV19|-|TRBD2
CASSMLTSGTALGDTQYF
>TRBV28|-|-
CASSLREIFTGELFF
>TRBV7-6|-|-
CASSSQGSQETQYF
>TRBV14|-|TRBD2
CASSLAGYYNEQFF
>TRBV7-9|-|TRBD1
CASSSRTGDFYEQYF
>TRBV28|-|-
CASSLAGVAEAFF
>TRBV18|-|TRBD1
CASSPTGTGVTKNIQYF
>TRBV27|-|TRBD2
CASSHGLAGLHEQYF
>TRBV4-2|-|-
CASSLSRDAGELLF
>TRBV6-1|-|TRBD2
CASSSGTKSTDTQYF
>TRBV2|-|TRBD1
CASRLDRAFF
>TRBV27|once|TRBD1
CASSHRPFTGGAEETQYF
>TRBV4-1|-|-
CASSQVSGHYYEQYF
>TRBV5-6|once|-
CASSYNQGLSNEQFF